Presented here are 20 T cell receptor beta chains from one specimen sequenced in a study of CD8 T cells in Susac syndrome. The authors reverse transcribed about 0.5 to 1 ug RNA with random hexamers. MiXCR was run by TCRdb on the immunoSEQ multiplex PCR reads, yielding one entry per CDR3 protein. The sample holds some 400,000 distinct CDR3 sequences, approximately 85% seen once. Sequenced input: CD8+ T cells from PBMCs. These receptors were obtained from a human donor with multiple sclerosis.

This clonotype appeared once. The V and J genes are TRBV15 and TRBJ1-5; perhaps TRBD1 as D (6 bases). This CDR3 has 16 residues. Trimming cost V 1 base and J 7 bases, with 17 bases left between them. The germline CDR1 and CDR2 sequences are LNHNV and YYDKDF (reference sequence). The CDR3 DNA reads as TGTGCCACCAGCAGAGTCGCCAGGGGCCTCGGACAGCCCCAGCATTTT. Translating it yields CATSRVARGLGQPQHF. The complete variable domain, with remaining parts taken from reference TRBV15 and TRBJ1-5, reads DAMVIQNPRYQVTQFGKPVTLSCSQTLNHNVMYWYQQKSSQAPKLLFHYYDKDFNNEADTPDNFQSRRPNTSFCFLDIRSPGLGDTAMYLCATSRVARGLGQPQHFGDGTRLSIL.

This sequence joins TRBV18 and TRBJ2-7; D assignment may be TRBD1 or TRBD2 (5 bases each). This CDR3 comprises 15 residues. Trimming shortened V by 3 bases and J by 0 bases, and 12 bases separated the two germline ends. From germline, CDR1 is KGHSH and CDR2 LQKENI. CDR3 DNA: TGTGCCAGCTCACCTCCAGAGGGGAGCTCCTACGAGCAGTACTTC. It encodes CASSPPEGSSYEQYF.

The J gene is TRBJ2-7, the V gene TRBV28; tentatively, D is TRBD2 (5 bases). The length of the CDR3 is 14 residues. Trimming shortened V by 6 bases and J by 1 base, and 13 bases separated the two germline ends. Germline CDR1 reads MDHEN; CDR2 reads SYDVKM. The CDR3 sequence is CASSPRLASYEQYF. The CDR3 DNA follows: TGTGCCAGCAGCCCCAGGCTAGCTTCCTACGAGCAGTACTTC.

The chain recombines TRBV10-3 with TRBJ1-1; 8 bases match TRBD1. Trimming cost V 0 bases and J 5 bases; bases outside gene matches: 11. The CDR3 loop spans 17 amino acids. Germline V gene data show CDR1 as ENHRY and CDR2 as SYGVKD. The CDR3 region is CAISESIAGGQGTEAFF. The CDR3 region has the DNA TGTGCCATCAGTGAGTCGATTGCAGGGGGCCAAGGGACTGAAGCTTTCTTT.

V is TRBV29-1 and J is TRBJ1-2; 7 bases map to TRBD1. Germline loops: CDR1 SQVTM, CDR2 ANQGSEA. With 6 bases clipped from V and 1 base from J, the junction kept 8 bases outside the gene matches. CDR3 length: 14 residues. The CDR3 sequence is CSVEGQKNNYGYTF. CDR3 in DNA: TGCAGCGTAGAGGGACAGAAGAATAACTATGGCTACACCTTC.

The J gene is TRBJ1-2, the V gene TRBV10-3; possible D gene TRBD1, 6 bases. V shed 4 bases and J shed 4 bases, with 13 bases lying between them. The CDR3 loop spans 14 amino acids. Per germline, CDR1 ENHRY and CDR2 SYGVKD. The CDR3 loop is CAISGVGGLYGYTF. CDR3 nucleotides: TGTGCCATCAGTGGGGTTGGGGGCCTCTATGGCTACACCTTC.

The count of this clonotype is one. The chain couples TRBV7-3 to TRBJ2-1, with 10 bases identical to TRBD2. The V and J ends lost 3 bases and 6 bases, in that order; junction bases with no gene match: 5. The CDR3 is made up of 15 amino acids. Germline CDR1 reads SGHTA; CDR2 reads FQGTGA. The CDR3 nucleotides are TGTGCCAGCAGCTTTTCAAGCGGGAGGGCCAATGAGCAGTTCTTC. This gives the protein CASSFSSGRANEQFF.

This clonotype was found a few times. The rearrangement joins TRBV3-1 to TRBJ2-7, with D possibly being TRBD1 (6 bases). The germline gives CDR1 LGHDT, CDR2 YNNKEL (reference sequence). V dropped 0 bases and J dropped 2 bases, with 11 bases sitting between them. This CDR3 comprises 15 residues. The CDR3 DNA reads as TGTGCCAGCAGCCAAGAGAGGACAGTAACCTACGAGCAGTACTTC. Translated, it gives CASSQERTVTYEQYF.

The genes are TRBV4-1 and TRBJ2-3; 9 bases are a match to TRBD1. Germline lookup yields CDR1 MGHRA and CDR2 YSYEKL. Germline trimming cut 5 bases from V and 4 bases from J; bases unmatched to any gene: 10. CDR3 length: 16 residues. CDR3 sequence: CASSGPGQGSADTQYF. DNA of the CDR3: TGCGCCAGCAGCGGACCGGGACAGGGTTCGGCAGATACGCAGTATTTT.

CDR3 coding DNA: TGCGCCAGCAGCCAAGAGGGGACGGTGAACACTGAAGCTTTCTTT. Translating it yields CASSQEGTVNTEAFF. The chain combines TRBV4-1 with TRBJ1-1, with a possible D match to TRBD1 (5 bases). The CDR3 sequence is 15 residues long. Trimming removed 0 bases at V and 0 bases at J, with 8 bases between. Germline CDR1 is MGHRA and CDR2 is YSYEKL.

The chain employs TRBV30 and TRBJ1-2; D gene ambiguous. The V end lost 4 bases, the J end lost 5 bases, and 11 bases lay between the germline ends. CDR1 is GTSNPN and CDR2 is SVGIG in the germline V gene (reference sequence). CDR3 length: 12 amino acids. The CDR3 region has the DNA TGTGCCTGGACGGAGGCTCTATATGGCTACACCTTC. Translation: CAWTEALYGYTF.

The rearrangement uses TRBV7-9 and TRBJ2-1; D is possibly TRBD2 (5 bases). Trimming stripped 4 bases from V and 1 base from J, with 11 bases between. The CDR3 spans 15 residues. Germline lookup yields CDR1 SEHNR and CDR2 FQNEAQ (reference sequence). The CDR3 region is CASSSPTISYNEQFF. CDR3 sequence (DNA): TGTGCCAGCAGCTCCCCGACTATATCCTACAATGAGCAGTTCTTC.

CDR3 amino acids: CASRWTSGGFGGNEQFF. The CDR3 coding sequence is TGTGCCAGCAGGTGGACTAGCGGAGGATTCGGGGGCAATGAGCAGTTCTTC. The chain has TRBV6-1 and TRBJ2-1; 10 positions agree with TRBD2. Germline V gene lookup returns CDR1 MNHNS and CDR2 SASEGT. The length of the CDR3 is 17 residues. V shed 6 bases, J shed 6 bases, and the junction held 14 bases outside the gene matches.

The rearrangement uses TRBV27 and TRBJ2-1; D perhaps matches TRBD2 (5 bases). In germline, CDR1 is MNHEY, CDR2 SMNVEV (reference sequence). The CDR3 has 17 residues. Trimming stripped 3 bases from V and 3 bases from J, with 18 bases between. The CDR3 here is CASSLGGQDSLYNEQFF. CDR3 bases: TGTGCCAGCAGTTTGGGTGGCCAGGACTCGCTCTACAATGAGCAGTTCTTC.

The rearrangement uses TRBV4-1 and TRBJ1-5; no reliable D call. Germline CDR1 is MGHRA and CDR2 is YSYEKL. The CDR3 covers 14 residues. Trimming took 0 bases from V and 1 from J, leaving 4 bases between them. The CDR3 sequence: CASSQDWSNQPQHF. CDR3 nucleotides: TGCGCCAGCAGCCAAGATTGGAGCAATCAGCCCCAGCATTTT.

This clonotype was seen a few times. Here the CDR3 reads CASSVGGTGQETQYF. CDR3 nucleotide sequence: TGTGCCAGCAGCGTGGGGGGGACAGGGCAAGAGACCCAGTACTTC. V gene TRBV5-6 combines with J gene TRBJ2-5, with TRBD1 matching over 9 bases. Germline assignment: CDR1 SGHDT and CDR2 YYEEEE. The CDR3 has 15 amino acids. Trimming removed 4 bases from V and 2 bases from J; junction bases left unmatched: 6.

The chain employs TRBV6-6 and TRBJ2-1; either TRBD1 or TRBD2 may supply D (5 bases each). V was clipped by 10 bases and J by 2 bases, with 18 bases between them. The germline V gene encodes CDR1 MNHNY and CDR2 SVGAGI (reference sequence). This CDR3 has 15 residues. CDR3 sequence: CATATGPTAYNEQFF. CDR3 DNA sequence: TGTGCCACCGCGACGGGACCAACGGCCTACAATGAGCAGTTCTTC.

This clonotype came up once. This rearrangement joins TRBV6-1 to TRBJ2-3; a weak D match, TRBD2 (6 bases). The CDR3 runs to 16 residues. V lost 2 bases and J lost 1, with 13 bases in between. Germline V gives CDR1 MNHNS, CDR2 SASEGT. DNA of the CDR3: TGTGCCAGCAGTGAAAACGTCGGGGGAGGCACAGATACGCAGTATTTT. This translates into CASSENVGGGTDTQYF.

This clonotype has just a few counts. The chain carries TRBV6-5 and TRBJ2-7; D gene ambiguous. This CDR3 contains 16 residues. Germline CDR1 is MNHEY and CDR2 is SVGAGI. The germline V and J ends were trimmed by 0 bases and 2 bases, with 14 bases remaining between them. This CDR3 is CASSYSNRPITYEQYF. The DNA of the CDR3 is TGTGCCAGCAGTTACTCGAACAGACCCATAACCTACGAGCAGTACTTC.

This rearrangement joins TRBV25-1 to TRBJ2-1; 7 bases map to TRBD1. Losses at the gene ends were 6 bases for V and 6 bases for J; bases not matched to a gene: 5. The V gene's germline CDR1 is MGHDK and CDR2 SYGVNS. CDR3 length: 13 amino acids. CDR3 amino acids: CASRGGGPNEQFF. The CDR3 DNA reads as TGTGCCAGCAGAGGGGGCGGACCCAATGAGCAGTTCTTC.